This T cell receptor beta chain was profiled in a study of T cells after yellow fever vaccination. This clonotype has at least ten counts. TCRdb redid the calling of the 5' RACE reads with MiXCR, one entry per CDR3 protein. The repertoire holds tens of thousands of distinct CDR3 sequences, around 6.2% seen once, with under 2.5% in the top ten. Trimming took 0 bases from V and 14 from J, leaving 8 bases between them. CDR3 length: 12 amino acids. Looked up from germline, CDR1 is LGHNA and CDR2 is YSLEER. V and J are TRBV4-3 and TRBJ1-6; D gene ambiguous. Here the sequenced sample was CD4+ T cells sorted from PBMCs, taken around 14 days after the first yellow fever vaccination. The receptor was derived from a man between 18 and 29 years old who received the YFV17D yellow fever vaccine. The CDR3 bases are TGCGCCAGCAGCCAAGAAGGGCAGACCCTCCACTTT. Translated, it gives CASSQEGQTLHF.